The rows below give T cell receptor beta chains drawn from one sample of a study of blood T cell repertoires in COVID-19. Here immunoSEQ multiplex PCR was the method, and the copy in TCRdb shows in-frame clones only, minus some. Found here are some 380,000 clones, around 84% of them singletons; the top ten hold approximately 1%. The sequenced material came from peripheral blood. The source is a human donor with acute or convalescent COVID-19. The donor label of this sample is uncertain. Each CDR3 is given with its conserved first and last residue. The D gene is left open where the match is weak. Clone sizes are given selectively: once, few, many, or a class where the clone is expanded.

cdr3_length j_call d_call v_call clone_size cdr3_aa cdr3_nt
16 TRBJ2-3 TRBD2 TRBV6-1 - CASSAASGGGSDTQYF TGTGCCAGCAGTGCCGCTAGCGGGGGAGGCTCAGATACGCAGTATTTT
16 TRBJ2-5 - TRBV7-9 - CASSKHTQPYQETQYF TGTGCCAGCAGCAAACACACCCAACCGTACCAAGAGACCCAGTACTTC
16 TRBJ2-5 TRBD1 TRBV11-2 - CASSTRPTGVKETQYF TGTGCCAGCAGCACGCGGCCGACAGGGGTTAAAGAGACCCAGTACTTC
20 TRBJ2-3 TRBD2 TRBV2 - CASSRDYPSKRGQNTDTQYF TGTGCCAGCAGTCGCGATTATCCTTCTAAGCGGGGCCAAAACACAGATACGCAGTATTTT
12 TRBJ1-5 - TRBV6-2/TRBV6-3 - CASSPLNQPQHF TGTGCCAGCAGTCCCCTTAATCAGCCCCAGCATTTT
15 TRBJ2-3 - TRBV19 - CASSIGQASTDTQYF TGTGCCAGTAGTATAGGACAGGCCAGCACAGATACGCAGTATTTT
14 TRBJ1-1 - TRBV4-2 - CASSQGGRGGVAFF TGTGCCAGCAGCCAAGGGGGGAGGGGCGGGGTAGCTTTCTTT
14 TRBJ1-2 TRBD1 TRBV28 - CASSAQGANYGYTF TGTGCCAGCAGTGCACAGGGGGCGAACTATGGCTACACCTTC
15 TRBJ1-1 TRBD1 TRBV9 - CASSARQGGKTEAFF TGTGCCAGCAGCGCCCGACAGGGGGGAAAAACTGAAGCTTTCTTT
11 TRBJ1-2 - TRBV27 - CASNHNRGYTF TGTGCCAGCAACCATAACAGGGGCTACACCTTC
13 TRBJ1-1 - TRBV5-1 - CASSVTQGVEAFF TGCGCCAGCAGTGTAACTCAGGGCGTTGAAGCTTTCTTT
15 TRBJ2-4 - TRBV6-6 - CASSKSTGNKNIQYF TGTGCCAGCAGTAAGAGTACAGGGAACAAAAACATTCAGTACTTC
16 TRBJ1-4 - TRBV5-1 - CASSLGMVEDTEKLFF TGCGCCAGCAGCTTGGGAATGGTGGAGGATACTGAAAAACTGTTTTTT
16 TRBJ1-1 - TRBV7-6 few CASSPQGRARNTEAFF TGTGCCAGCAGCCCGCAAGGGAGGGCGCGGAACACTGAAGCTTTCTTT
16 TRBJ1-1 TRBD1 TRBV27 once CASSSGQPSVNTEAFF TGTGCCAGCAGCTCGGGACAGCCCTCGGTGAACACTGAAGCTTTCTTT
11 TRBJ1-2 - TRBV7-9 - CASSPGNGYTF TGTGCCAGCAGCCCAGGAAACGGCTACACCTTC
15 TRBJ1-4 TRBD1 TRBV18 - CASSPRTGTNEKLFF TGTGCCAGCTCACCTCGGACAGGGACAAATGAAAAACTGTTTTTT
15 TRBJ2-7 - TRBV5-4 - CASSKGDSPFYEQYF TGTGCCAGCAGTAAAGGCGACAGTCCTTTCTACGAGCAGTACTTC
12 TRBJ1-2 - TRBV5-4 - CASSPAGRGYTF TGTGCCAGCAGCCCCGCCGGTCGTGGCTACACCTTC
15 TRBJ1-1 - TRBV9 - CASSNRALGNTEAFF TGTGCCAGCAGCAACAGGGCATTGGGGAACACTGAAGCTTTCTTT
16 TRBJ2-1 TRBD1 TRBV6-5 - CASSSPGQGGLSEQFF TGTGCCAGCAGTTCGCCGGGACAGGGCGGCTTAAGTGAGCAGTTCTTC
12 TRBJ2-7 - TRBV12-3/TRBV12-4 - CASSSRPVEQYF TGTGCCAGCAGTTCCCGTCCGGTCGAGCAGTACTTC
14 TRBJ2-2 - TRBV30 - CAWDPVAVAGELFF TGTGCCTGGGACCCCGTGGCTGTCGCCGGGGAGCTGTTTTTT
17 TRBJ1-5 - TRBV7-8 - CASSLEPGVGGNQPQHF TGTGCCAGCAGCTTAGAACCTGGGGTAGGGGGCAATCAGCCCCAGCATTTT
14 TRBJ1-4 TRBD1 TRBV5-1 - CASMMTGVNEKLFF TGCGCCAGCATGATGACAGGGGTGAACGAAAAACTGTTTTTT
14 TRBJ2-1 TRBD2 TRBV18 - CASSPPGLADEQFF TGTGCCAGCTCACCACCGGGACTAGCCGATGAGCAGTTCTTC
15 TRBJ2-1 TRBD2 TRBV4-1 few CASSLIAGGGDEQFF TGCGCCAGCAGCCTGATAGCGGGGGGAGGGGATGAGCAGTTCTTC
13 TRBJ1-1 - TRBV3-1/TRBV3-2 - CASSHLYNTEAFF TGTGCCAGCAGCCACCTCTACAACACTGAAGCTTTCTTT
14 TRBJ1-5 TRBD1 TRBV2 - CASTSTGGDQPQHF TGTGCCAGCACTTCGACAGGGGGCGATCAGCCCCAGCATTTT
15 TRBJ1-1 - TRBV5-4 - CASSLVGQMNTEAFF TGTGCCAGCAGCTTGGTTGGGCAGATGAACACTGAAGCTTTCTTT
15 TRBJ1-1 - TRBV7-8 - CASSLVRVMNTEAFF TGTGCCAGCAGCTTAGTTCGGGTCATGAACACTGAAGCTTTCTTT
14 TRBJ1-2 - TRBV4-1 - CASSPISVPYGYTF TGCGCCAGCAGCCCTATAAGCGTCCCCTATGGCTACACCTTC
13 TRBJ1-2 TRBD1 TRBV5-1 - CASSLDRGRGYTF TGCGCCAGCAGCCTCGACAGGGGGCGAGGCTACACCTTC
17 TRBJ2-4 - TRBV5-1 once CASSLGFGNREWDIQYF TGCGCCAGCAGCTTGGGTTTCGGTAACAGGGAATGGGACATTCAGTACTTC
15 TRBJ2-2 - TRBV5-1 - CASSFFRANTGELFF TGCGCCAGCAGCTTTTTCAGGGCCAACACCGGGGAGCTGTTTTTT
13 TRBJ1-3 - TRBV19 many CASSINGGNTIYF TGTGCCAGTAGTATAAACGGTGGAAACACCATATATTTT
12 TRBJ2-1 TRBD2 TRBV3-1/TRBV3-2 - CASSPPGTSMVF TGTGCCAGCAGCCCCCCGGGGACTAGCATGGTCTTC
15 TRBJ1-1 - TRBV27 - CASSLSSRGSWEAFF TGTGCCAGCAGTTTATCGAGTCGGGGGTCCTGGGAAGCTTTCTTT
12 TRBJ1-2 - TRBV11-2 - CASSLGGPGYTF TGTGCCAGCAGCTTGGGGGGGCCTGGCTACACCTTC
15 TRBJ1-2 TRBD1 TRBV27 - CASRPIGTGGYGYTF TGTGCCAGCAGACCTATCGGGACAGGGGGCTATGGCTACACCTTC
15 TRBJ2-1 - TRBV27 - CASKGGQGPLHEQFF TGTGCCAGCAAGGGGGGGCAGGGCCCCCTCCATGAGCAGTTCTTC
17 TRBJ2-7 TRBD2 TRBV3-1/TRBV3-2 - CASSQGPVRGLEGGQYF TGTGCCAGCAGCCAAGGTCCGGTGCGGGGACTAGAGGGCGGGCAGTACTTC
14 TRBJ1-5 - TRBV28 few CASSLLRGNQPQHF TGTGCCAGCAGTTTATTGCGGGGAAATCAGCCCCAGCATTTT
20 TRBJ2-2 TRBD2 TRBV10-3 - CAISESLGLAATTNTGELFF TGTGCCATCAGTGAGTCCCTAGGACTAGCGGCGACTACGAACACCGGGGAGCTGTTTTTT
15 TRBJ2-7 TRBD2 TRBV18 - CASSLGTRGLKQQYF TGTGCCAGCTCACTGGGGACTAGAGGACTTAAACAGCAGTACTTC
16 TRBJ1-6 - TRBV13 - CASSGRSGARVSPLHF TGTGCCAGCAGCGGACGGTCAGGGGCGCGGGTTTCACCCCTCCACTTT
13 TRBJ1-1 TRBD1 TRBV30 - CAWRLQGYTEAFF TGTGCCTGGAGGCTACAGGGGTACACTGAAGCTTTCTTT
12 TRBJ1-2 - TRBV3-1/TRBV3-2 - CASSQDRRGYTF TGTGCCAGCAGCCAGGACAGACGTGGCTACACCTTC
12 TRBJ2-2 - TRBV25-1 - CATGTGTGELFF TGTGCCACAGGAACGGGGACCGGGGAGCTGTTTTTT
15 TRBJ1-2 - TRBV10-3 - CAISESGRAQEGYTF TGTGCCATCAGTGAGTCTGGCAGGGCGCAGGAGGGCTACACCTTC
15 TRBJ1-5 - TRBV27 - CASSQHGGPSWPQHF TGTGCCAGCAGTCAGCACGGGGGGCCCTCGTGGCCCCAGCATTTT
16 TRBJ1-5 TRBD1 TRBV2 - CASSPRGGGENQPQHF TGTGCCAGCAGTCCCCGTGGAGGGGGCGAAAATCAGCCCCAGCATTTT